The 26 T cell receptor beta chains listed next were all sequenced from one sample in a study of blood T cells in healthy people across ages. Primers used in a second PCR of roughly 7 to 12 cycles were a sample-barcoded 5' primer and a J-beta primer mix. TCRdb re-called the 5' RACE reads through MiXCR, storing one row per CDR3 protein. The data show about 2 million distinct CDR3 sequences, roughly 50% seen once. Material for sequencing was blood. The receptors stem from a woman aged 40 to 50 in good health.

This clonotype was detected a few times. The V call is TRBV6-5, the J call TRBJ2-4, with 14 bases fitting TRBD2. The CDR3 runs to 18 residues. After removal of 0 bases from V and 4 bases from J, the junction contained 5 bases not matched to a gene. Germline V gene sequence: CDR1 MNHEY, CDR2 SVGAGI. DNA of the CDR3: TGTGCCAGCAGTTACTCGAGGACTAGCGGGGGGAATAAAAACATTCAGTACTTC. Residues: CASSYSRTSGGNKNIQYF.

The rearrangement uses TRBV4-3 and TRBJ2-4; no clear D. The J call may be mistaken, given a closer DNA end match to TRBJ2-7. The V gene's germline CDR1 is LGHNA and CDR2 YSLEER. The CDR3 has 14 residues. CDR3 nucleotide sequence: TGCGCCAGCAGCCAAACGGAGTCGGCCTACGAGCAGTACTTC. Translation: CASSQTESAYEQYF.

The chain combines TRBV7-2 with TRBJ2-3; D unresolved. Germline V CDR1 and CDR2: SGHTA, FQGNSA. The CDR3 spans 15 residues. V was shortened by 6 bases and J by 2 bases, with 15 bases between the two germline ends. DNA of the CDR3: TGTGCCAGCAGACCCGGTGGCGTCCTCACAGATACGCAGTATTTT. It is translated as CASRPGGVLTDTQYF.

There are a few counts of this clonotype. CDR3 DNA sequence: TGCAGTGCTACGTGGGAGGGTATGAGGACAGATACGCAGTATTTT. As protein: CSATWEGMRTDTQYF. The V call is TRBV20-1, the J call TRBJ2-3, with 7 bases identical to TRBD2. The trim removed 4 bases at V and 3 bases at J, leaving 10 bases unmatched. The CDR3 is made up of 15 amino acids. The germline CDR1 and CDR2 sequences are DFQATT and SNEGSKA (reference sequence).

The chain recombines TRBV6-5 with TRBJ2-1, with D unresolved. CDR1 is MNHEY, CDR2 SVGAGI, per germline. The CDR3 covers 12 residues. The germline V and J ends were trimmed by 5 bases and 11 bases, with 13 bases remaining between them. The CDR3 protein is CASSSPETKQFF. In DNA form, the CDR3 reads TGTGCCAGCAGTAGCCCCGAGACAAAGCAGTTCTTC.

This clonotype was found a few times. The CDR3 coding sequence is TGTGCCAGCAGCGACACTAGCGGGGGCGTCGCAGATACGCAGTATTTT. It translates to CASSDTSGGVADTQYF. The gene calls are TRBV13 and TRBJ2-3; TRBD2 agrees at 11 bases. With 5 bases clipped from V and 4 bases from J, the junction kept 8 bases outside the gene matches. Looked up from germline, CDR1 is PRHDT and CDR2 is FYEKMQ (reference sequence). CDR3 size: 16 residues.

The chain employs TRBV29-1 and TRBJ2-1; the D is unclear. The V end lost 6 bases, the J end lost 12 bases, and 18 bases lay between the germline ends. This CDR3 comprises 12 residues. Germline V gene lookup returns CDR1 SQVTM and CDR2 ANQGSEA. CDR3 coding DNA: TGCAGCGTCGAACTCTTGGACCCCCGGCAGTTCTTC. Protein: CSVELLDPRQFF.

This CDR3 is CASRRDRGGNEKLFF. The CDR3 DNA is TGTGCCAGCAGGAGGGACAGGGGGGGAAATGAAAAACTGTTTTTT. The chain links TRBV6-5 to TRBJ1-4; 11 nucleotides match TRBD1. V gave up 6 bases and J gave up 5 bases; unmatched junction bases: 5. Germline-derived CDR1 and CDR2 are MNHEY and SVGAGI. This CDR3 region has 15 residues.

V and J are TRBV27 and TRBJ2-7; the match to TRBD1 covers 10 bases. Trimming cost V 5 bases and J 2 bases; bases outside gene matches: 6. Germline CDR1 reads MNHEY; CDR2 reads SMNVEV (reference sequence). This CDR3 comprises 15 residues. Here the CDR3 DNA reads TGTGCCAGCAGTGCGACAGGGGGCAATGCCTACGAGCAGTACTTC. It encodes CASSATGGNAYEQYF.

V is TRBV6-5 and J is TRBJ1-6; 11 positions agree with TRBD1. Germline loops: CDR1 MNHEY, CDR2 SVGAGI. V lost 2 bases and J lost 10; bases outside the gene matches: 7. The CDR3 is 16 amino acids. The CDR3 protein is CASSYQRTGGYSPLHF. The CDR3 DNA is TGTGCCAGCAGTTACCAAAGGACAGGGGGCTACTCACCCCTCCACTTT.

This clonotype was counted once. An end of the junction does not agree with germline; a read error may underlie this. The chain uses TRBV29-1 and TRBJ1-2; a weak D match, TRBD1 (6 bases). Germline assignment: CDR1 SQVTM and CDR2 ANQGSEA. The CDR3 covers 14 residues. Written as DNA, the CDR3 is TGCAGCGTTCCCGAGGGTCTAGGGGGATATGGCTTCACCTTC. Translated: CSVPEGLGGYGFTF.

This chain's CDR3 is CASSQGRTGGREWNEQFF. As DNA, the CDR3 is TGCGCCAGCAGCCAAGGGAGGACAGGGGGCAGGGAGTGGAATGAGCAGTTCTTC. This chain connects TRBV4-3 to TRBJ2-1; 11 bases are shared with TRBD1. The V segment lost 1 base and the J segment 7 bases; nucleotides outside the gene matches: 12. Germline V gives CDR1 LGHNA, CDR2 YSLEER. This CDR3 has 18 residues.

There are a few counts of this clonotype. The CDR3 sequence is CASSLYSGEGGNEQFF. The CDR3, as DNA: TGCGCCAGCAGCCTTTATAGCGGGGAGGGTGGCAATGAGCAGTTCTTC. The chain uses TRBV4-1 and TRBJ2-1; 8 nucleotides line up with TRBD2. Germline CDR1 MGHRA, CDR2 YSYEKL. The CDR3 covers 16 residues. The V gene end was trimmed by 4 bases and the J gene end by 6 bases; junction bases not matched to a gene: 11.

The V call is TRBV20-1, the J call TRBJ2-7; a possible D gene is TRBD2 (5 bases). Germline assignment: CDR1 DFQATT and CDR2 SNEGSKA (reference sequence). CDR3 length: 11 amino acids. CDR3 nucleotide sequence: TGCAGAGCCAGGACCCCGGGGGAGCAGTACTTC. Translated, it gives CRARTPGEQYF.

This clonotype was seen at least ten times. The V and J genes are TRBV20-1 and TRBJ2-5; 9 nucleotides agree with TRBD1. The CDR3 is made up of 14 amino acids. Looked up from germline, CDR1 is DFQATT and CDR2 is SNEGSKA (reference sequence). The V and J ends lost 3 bases and 5 bases, in that order; junction bases with no gene match: 7. CDR3 nucleotides: TGCAGTGCTAGGACCGGGACAGGGTGGGAGACCCAGTACTTC. This gives the protein CSARTGTGWETQYF.

In regard to this clonotype: One end of the junction fails to match germline, which may point to a read error. The V and J genes are TRBV7-2 and TRBJ1-1; TRBD1 is a possible D gene (5 bases). Per the germline V gene, CDR1 is SGHTA and CDR2 is FQGNSA. The CDR3 sequence is 15 residues long. CDR3: CASSLGSGGGTEAFF. As DNA, the CDR3 is TGCGCCAGCAGCTTAGGATCGGGGGGGGGCACTGAAGCTTTCTTT.

The chain carries TRBV12-3 or TRBV12-4 and TRBJ2-5, with 14 bases aligning to TRBD2. This CDR3 is 15 amino acids long. Trimming removed 5 bases from V and 7 bases from J; junction bases left unmatched: 6. The CDR3 reads CASSPGTSGGRTQYF. CDR3 sequence (DNA): TGTGCCAGCAGTCCCGGGACTAGCGGGGGCCGGACCCAGTACTTC.

In this sample, this clonotype turned up a few times. A read error is possible here, since a much larger clone lies one base away. This chain uses TRBV5-1 with TRBJ1-2, with 7 bases identical to TRBD1. Unmatched junction bases numbered 0, after V lost 3 bases and J lost 4 bases. The CDR3 has 12 residues. Germline loops: CDR1 SGHRS, CDR2 YFSETQ. DNA of the CDR3: TGCGCCAGCAGCTGGGACAGCTATGGCTACACCTTC. It encodes CASSWDSYGYTF.

The rearrangement uses TRBV6-6 and TRBJ2-1; the D gene is possibly TRBD2 (5 bases). The V end lost 5 bases, the J end lost 9 bases, and 8 bases lay between the germline ends. Germline V lookup: CDR1 MNHNY, CDR2 SVGAGI (reference sequence). The CDR3 length is 11 residues. The CDR3 DNA reads TGTGCCAGCAGTCAGAGGGTTGAGCAGTTCTTC. Amino acids: CASSQRVEQFF.

J is TRBJ2-1 and V is TRBV24-1, with D possibly matching TRBD1 (5 bases). In germline, CDR1 is KGHDR, CDR2 SFDVKD. The CDR3 contains 13 residues. Trimming took 7 bases from V and 4 from J, leaving 10 bases between them. The CDR3, as DNA: TGTGCCACCAGCAAGGGGATTTACAATGAGCAGTTCTTC. This codes for CATSKGIYNEQFF.

V is TRBV24-1 and J is TRBJ2-4; the match to TRBD1 covers 7 bases. The J call is in doubt because the DNA end fits TRBJ2-7 better. CDR3 size: 15 residues. Germline-derived CDR1 and CDR2 are KGHDR and SFDVKD. The CDR3 sequence is CATSDQTGKGGEQYF. Written as DNA, the CDR3 is TGTGCCACCAGTGATCAGACAGGGAAAGGGGGCGAGCAGTACTTC.

This clonotype was counted at least ten times. A much bigger clone sits one base away, suggesting this may be a read error. The genes are TRBV7-9 and TRBJ1-4; no firm D call. Germline CDR1 SEHNR, CDR2 FQNEAQ (reference sequence). The V end was cut by 5 bases, the J end by 1 base, with 8 bases between. This CDR3 has 14 residues. Written as DNA, the CDR3 is TGTGCCAGCAGCGCGGGTGAAACTAATGAAAAACTGTTTTTT. Its protein product is CASSAGETNEKLFF.

V gene TRBV5-1 combines with J gene TRBJ2-6; TRBD1 is a possible D gene (6 bases). The CDR3 has 20 residues. Germline CDR1 is SGHRS and CDR2 is YFSETQ. V shed 4 bases and J shed 1 base, with 24 bases lying between them. The CDR3 loop is CASSLLSLGQPRSGANVLTF. As DNA, the CDR3 is TGCGCCAGCAGCCTCCTTTCCCTGGGACAACCAAGATCTGGGGCCAACGTCCTGACTTTC.

This chain joins TRBV27 and TRBJ2-7, with 7 bases fitting TRBD1. This CDR3 region has 15 residues. CDR1 MNHEY and CDR2 SMNVEV come from the germline V gene (reference sequence). V lost 2 bases, J lost 5 bases, and 9 bases stayed unmatched. For the CDR3, the DNA is TGTGCCAGCAGTTTAAAACAGGGGTTTTTCCACGAGCAGTACTTC. This translates into CASSLKQGFFHEQYF.

CDR3: CASSPRAGAPEDTQYF. In nucleotides, the CDR3 is TGTGCCAGCAGCCCCAGAGCGGGGGCCCCGGAAGATACGCAGTATTTT. The V and J genes are TRBV9 and TRBJ2-3, with 8 bases fitting TRBD2. Unmatched junction bases numbered 12, after V lost 4 bases and J lost 5 bases. Germline CDR1 reads SGDLS; CDR2 reads YYNGEE. The CDR3 runs to 16 residues.

As regards this clonotype: A much larger clone is a single base away; this may be a read error. The genes are TRBV7-2 and TRBJ2-4, with 13 positions matching TRBD2. The germline gives CDR1 SGHTA, CDR2 FQGNSA. J was trimmed by 15 bases and V by 5 bases; bases with no gene match: 10. This CDR3 has 14 residues. In nucleotides, the CDR3 is TGTGCCAGCAGCACTAGCGGGGGGGCGTATGAGCGGTACTTC. This encodes CASSTSGGAYERYF.